Listed below are T cell receptor beta chains from one sample, sequenced in a study of cytomegalovirus exposure and HLA in healthy donors. The assay was immunoSEQ multiplex PCR, and TCRdb's table has in-frame clones only and misses some. The data hold 100,000 to 150,000 clones, with 65% to 90% observed a single time. The sequenced sample was PBMCs. The receptors stem from a male donor in good health and CMV-seropositive. CDR3s include the opening cysteine and the closing phenylalanine or tryptophan. The D gene is left open where the match is weak. The size field is filled for only some rows; it gives once, few, many or a size class.

CDR3 protein,CDR3 DNA,D gene,J gene,V gene,clone size
CASTGQHPYGYTF,TGTGCCAGCACGGGACAGCACCCCTATGGCTACACCTTC,TRBD1,TRBJ1-2,TRBV28,few
CASSVGTTADDEQFF,TGTGCCAGCAGCGTAGGTACTACGGCAGACGATGAGCAGTTCTTC,-,TRBJ2-1,TRBV9,-
CASGLAPPGEPETQYF,TGTGCTAGTGGTTTGGCCCCCCCCGGGGAGCCGGAGACCCAGTACTTC,-,TRBJ2-5,TRBV12-5,-
CASNRGGLTNEKLFF,TGTGCCAGCAACCGTGGCGGGCTAACTAATGAAAAACTGTTTTTT,-,TRBJ1-4,TRBV7-2,-
CAWNPGVEQFF,TGTGCCTGGAATCCAGGGGTTGAGCAGTTCTTC,-,TRBJ2-1,TRBV30,-
CASSIAGDRTYEQYF,TGTGCCAGTAGTATAGCAGGTGACAGGACCTACGAGCAGTACTTC,-,TRBJ2-7,TRBV19,-
CASSLEGVGTQYF,TGCGCCAGCAGCTTGGAAGGGGTGGGTACGCAGTATTTT,-,TRBJ2-3,TRBV5-1,once
CASSFILAEGDEQFF,TGTGCCAGCAGCTTCATCCTAGCGGAGGGGGATGAGCAGTTCTTC,-,TRBJ2-1,TRBV7-2,-
CASSEWSRSNQPQHF,TGTGCCAGCAGTGAATGGTCCAGAAGCAATCAGCCCCAGCATTTT,-,TRBJ1-5,TRBV6-1,-
CSVGRESYEQYF,TGCAGCGTTGGACGGGAGTCCTACGAGCAGTACTTC,-,TRBJ2-7,TRBV29-1,-
CASSLYQGAGETQYF,TGTGCCAGCAGCTTATATCAGGGGGCAGGGGAGACCCAGTACTTC,TRBD1,TRBJ2-5,TRBV7-9,-
CASSISSGRSGELFF,TGTGCCAGCAGCATATCTAGCGGGAGGAGCGGGGAGCTGTTTTTT,TRBD2,TRBJ2-2,TRBV9,-
CASSQQGSAGDTQYF,TGCGCCAGCAGCCAGCAAGGGTCCGCGGGAGATACGCAGTATTTT,-,TRBJ2-3,TRBV4-3,-
CATSTTGRNEKLFF,TGTGCCACCAGCACCACAGGCAGGAATGAAAAACTGTTTTTT,-,TRBJ1-4,TRBV15,-
CASSILFNSNQPQHF,TGTGCCAGTAGTATTTTGTTTAATAGCAATCAGCCCCAGCATTTT,-,TRBJ1-5,TRBV19,once
CASSPFSGELFF,TGTGCCAGCAGTCCTTTCTCCGGGGAGCTGTTTTTT,-,TRBJ2-2,TRBV27,-
CASSSQGTEAFF,TGTGCCAGCAGCTCCCAGGGAACTGAAGCTTTCTTT,-,TRBJ1-1,TRBV7-9,once
CASSEKAGATRHEQFF,TGTGCCAGCAGTGAAAAGGCAGGGGCCACTAGGCATGAGCAGTTCTTC,-,TRBJ2-1,TRBV2,once